This is a list of T cell receptor beta chains from one sample in a study of cytomegalovirus exposure and HLA in healthy donors. Generated by immunoSEQ multiplex PCR, the TCRdb table keeps only in-frame clones and is missing some. The data hold 180,000 or so clones, with around 80% observed a single time. What was sequenced was PBMCs. The receptors derive from a girl aged 10 to 17 in good health and CMV-seropositive. Each CDR3 is given with its conserved first and last residue. The order of the fields is V gene, CDR3 length, D gene, clone size, J gene, CDR3 DNA, CDR3 protein. A D gene is named only where the DNA matches it firmly. For some rows the clone size is stated as once, few or many, or as a class when expanded; others skip it.

>TRBV4-1|18|-|-|TRBJ2-3
TGCGCCAGCAGCCAAGATTCGTTACTGGTATCTAGCACAGATACGCAGTATTTT
CASSQDSLLVSSTDTQYF
>TRBV4-1|13|-|few|TRBJ1-1
TGCGCCAGCAGCCAAGAGGTGCGGGATGAAGCTTTCTTT
CASSQEVRDEAFF
>TRBV4-2|15|TRBD2|-|TRBJ2-7
TGTGCCAGCAGCCAAGATGAGCGGGGAACCTACGAGCAGTACTTC
CASSQDERGTYEQYF
>TRBV29-1|14|TRBD2|once|TRBJ2-3
TGCAGCGTTGGGCTAGCGGGAGGGCCTGATACGCAGTATTTT
CSVGLAGGPDTQYF
>TRBV27|14|-|-|TRBJ1-2
TGTGCCAGCAGTCCTACAGGGACCCTAGTTGGCTACACCTTC
CASSPTGTLVGYTF
>TRBV7-9|13|-|-|TRBJ1-5
TGTGCCAGCAGCTTGGGGGGGCCGGGGACCCAGCATTTT
CASSLGGPGTQHF
>TRBV30|14|TRBD2|-|TRBJ2-1
TGTGCCTGGGACCGAGGACTAGCCTACAATGAGCAGTTCTTC
CAWDRGLAYNEQFF
>TRBV9|15|TRBD2|-|TRBJ2-5
TGTGCCAGCAGCCCATGGACTAGTGTAATGGAGACCCAGTACTTC
CASSPWTSVMETQYF
>TRBV12-5|14|-|-|TRBJ2-1
TGTGCTAGTGCCCAGTGGGGGCCGGGGAATGAGCAGTTCTTC
CASAQWGPGNEQFF
>TRBV5-1|16|TRBD2|-|TRBJ2-7
TGCGCCAGCAGTCTTCTTGTCACTAGCGGGTCCTACGAGCAGTACTTC
CASSLLVTSGSYEQYF
>TRBV30|13|TRBD1|-|TRBJ2-7
TGTGCCTGGGACAGGGGGCGATCCTACGAGCAGTACTTC
CAWDRGRSYEQYF
>TRBV5-1|17|-|-|TRBJ2-3
TGCGCCAGCAGCTTGGGTACGGGGTCGGGTGGCACAGATACGCAGTATTTT
CASSLGTGSGGTDTQYF
>TRBV6-1|17|TRBD1|-|TRBJ1-5
TGTGCCAGCAGTGGGACAGGGGGTCTCTATAGCAATCAGCCCCAGCATTTT
CASSGTGGLYSNQPQHF
>TRBV6-5|12|-|-|TRBJ2-7
TGTGCCAGCAGTAACACAGGGAGCGAGCAGTACTTC
CASSNTGSEQYF
>TRBV4-2|16|-|-|TRBJ1-2
TGTGCCAGCAGCCAAGATGGACTTAGAATTCTCTATGGCTACACCTTC
CASSQDGLRILYGYTF
>TRBV4-2|15|TRBD2|-|TRBJ2-7
TGTGCCAGCAGCCAATGGGGGGGAGGGTACGGCGAGCAGTACTTC
CASSQWGGGYGEQYF
>TRBV18|15|-|-|TRBJ2-2
TGTGCCAGCTCATCGGTTTTCGATGGCACCGGGGAGCTGTTTTTT
CASSSVFDGTGELFF
>TRBV10-3|14|-|-|TRBJ2-7
TGTGCCATCAGAAAACACGGAGGGCCCTACGAGCAGTACTTC
CAIRKHGGPYEQYF
>TRBV19|18|TRBD2|-|TRBJ2-2
TGTGCCAGTAGCTCCACGACTAGCGGAGTACCCCGCACCGGGGAGCTGTTTTTT
CASSSTTSGVPRTGELFF
>TRBV30|14|-|-|TRBJ2-1
TGTGCCTCAAAGGGGTCTCCCGCCCCCAATGAGCAGTTCTTC
CASKGSPAPNEQFF
>TRBV5-1|13|-|-|TRBJ1-1
TGCGCCAGCAGCGACCGGGTCCTACCTGAAGCTTTCTTT
CASSDRVLPEAFF
>TRBV30|17|TRBD2|-|TRBJ2-3
TGTGCCTGGAGTGATTCAATAGCGGGAGGGCCTGGAGATACGCAGTATTTT
CAWSDSIAGGPGDTQYF